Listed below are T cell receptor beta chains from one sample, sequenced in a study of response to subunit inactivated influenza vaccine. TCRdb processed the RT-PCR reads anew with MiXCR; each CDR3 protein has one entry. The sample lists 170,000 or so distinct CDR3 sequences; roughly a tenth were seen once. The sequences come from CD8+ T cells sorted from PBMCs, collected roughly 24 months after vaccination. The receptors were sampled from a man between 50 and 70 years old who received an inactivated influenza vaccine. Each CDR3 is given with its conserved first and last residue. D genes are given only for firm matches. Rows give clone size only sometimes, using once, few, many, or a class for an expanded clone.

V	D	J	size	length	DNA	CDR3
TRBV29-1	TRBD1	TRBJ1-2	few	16	TGCAGCGTTAGCGGGACAGGGGGTCGTTCCGTCTATGGCTACACCTTC	CSVSGTGGRSVYGYTF
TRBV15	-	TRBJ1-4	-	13	TGTGCCACCGGTCCGGGAACGAAAGAAAAACTGTTTTTT	CATGPGTKEKLFF
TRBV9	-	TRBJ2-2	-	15	TGTGCCAGCAACCCGGAACCACGGAACACCGGGGAGCTGTTTTTT	CASNPEPRNTGELFF
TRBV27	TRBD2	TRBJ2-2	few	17	TGTGCCAGCAGTTTATCTCAAGCGGGAGTCACCACCGGGGAGCTGTTTTTT	CASSLSQAGVTTGELFF
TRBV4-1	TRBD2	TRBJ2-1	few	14	TGCGCCAGCAGCCAAACTAGCGGGGTAGATGAGCAGTTCTTC	CASSQTSGVDEQFF
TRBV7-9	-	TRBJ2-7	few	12	TGTGCCAGCAGCCGGGGACTCTACGAGCAGTACTTC	CASSRGLYEQYF
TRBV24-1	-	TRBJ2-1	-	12	TGTGCCACCAGTGACCTCGGCGGTGAGCAGTTCTTC	CATSDLGGEQFF
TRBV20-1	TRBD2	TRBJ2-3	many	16	TGCAGTGCTGGGGATCCGGCTAGCGGGAGCTTAGATACGCAGTATTTT	CSAGDPASGSLDTQYF
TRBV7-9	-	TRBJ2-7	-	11	TGTGCCAGCGACAGTTCCTACGAGCAGTACTTC	CASDSSYEQYF
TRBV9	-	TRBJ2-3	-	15	TGTGCCAGCAGCGTAGGGGGAACCGACGTGGATACGCAGTATTTT	CASSVGGTDVDTQYF
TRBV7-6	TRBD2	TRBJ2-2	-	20	TGTGCCAGCAGCTTACCCCTACTAGCGGGGGCGCCTCCGAACACCGGGGAGCTGTTTTTT	CASSLPLLAGAPPNTGELFF
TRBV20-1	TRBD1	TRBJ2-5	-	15	TGCAGTGCTAGAGACTACAGGGGGAGCCAAGAGACCCAGTACTTC	CSARDYRGSQETQYF
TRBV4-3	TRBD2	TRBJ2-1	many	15	TGCGCCAGCAGCCCCACACCTAGCGGGGGCAATGAGCAGTTCTTC	CASSPTPSGGNEQFF
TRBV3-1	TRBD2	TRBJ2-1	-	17	TGTGCCAGCAGCCCAGACCCCACTAGCGGCTCCTACAATGAGCAGTTCTTC	CASSPDPTSGSYNEQFF
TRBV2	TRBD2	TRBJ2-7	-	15	TGTGCCAGCAGACACCGGACTAGCGCGTCCTACGAGCAGTACTTC	CASRHRTSASYEQYF
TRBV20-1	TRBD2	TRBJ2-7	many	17	TGCAGTGCTAACGGGCAACTAGCGGGAGGCGGCTCCTACGAGCAGTACTTC	CSANGQLAGGGSYEQYF
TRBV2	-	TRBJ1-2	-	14	TGTGCCAGCAGTGGGGAGACAGACCGCTATGGCTACACCTTC	CASSGETDRYGYTF
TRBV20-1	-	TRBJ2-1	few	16	TGCAGTGCTACCCGGACTGATTTCACCTCCTACAATGAGCAGTTCTTC	CSATRTDFTSYNEQFF